Below are 25 T cell receptor beta chains sequenced from a single sample in a study of blood T cells in healthy people across ages. Next came a second PCR, run for about 7 to 12 cycles, which used a sample-barcoded 5' primer along with a J-beta primer mix. Using its own MiXCR run on the 5' RACE reads, TCRdb lists one record per CDR3 protein. The table includes under 1,100,000 distinct CDR3 sequences, 20% to 25% detected once. These data were also filed under a second study, of T cells of mothers and their children.

Material for sequencing was blood. The receptors originated from a girl aged 2-10 years in good health.

The chain carries TRBV7-9 and TRBJ2-5; D unclear. The CDR3 spans 12 residues. Germline CDR1 reads SEHNR; CDR2 reads FQNEAQ (reference sequence). V was cut by 7 bases and J by 5 bases, with 11 bases left in between. The CDR3 nucleotides read TGTGCCAGCACCATGGTAGGGGAGACCCAGTACTTC. Amino acid sequence: CASTMVGETQYF.

The chain links TRBV29-1 to TRBJ2-5; D might be TRBD1 or TRBD2, each matching 7 bases. Trimming removed 6 bases at V and 1 base at J, with 21 bases between. Per germline, CDR1 SQVTM and CDR2 ANQGSEA. This CDR3 has 16 amino acids. The CDR3 region has the DNA TGCAGCGTAGCCGGGCCCGACAGGGAGGGCCAAGAGACCCAGTACTTC. Protein product: CSVAGPDREGQETQYF.

This clonotype showed up just a few times. This chain joins TRBV3-1 and TRBJ2-3, with D perhaps matching TRBD2 (5 bases). The CDR3 spans 16 residues. Trimming stripped 0 bases from V and 2 bases from J, with 12 bases between. Germline V gene lookup returns CDR1 LGHDT and CDR2 YNNKEL (reference sequence). The CDR3 here is CASSQDIASYTDTQYF. CDR3 DNA: TGTGCCAGCAGCCAAGATATAGCGTCCTACACAGATACGCAGTATTTT.

This clonotype was recorded a few times. The chain combines TRBV6-2 or TRBV6-3 with TRBJ2-7; D gene unclear. The CDR3 runs to 14 residues. V lost 2 bases to trimming and J lost 1 base, with 9 bases between them. Germline lookup yields CDR1 MNHEY and CDR2 SVGEGT. The CDR3 sequence is CASSYKVGSYEQYF. The DNA for the CDR3 is TGTGCCAGCAGTTACAAGGTCGGATCCTACGAGCAGTACTTC.

Only a few counts were recorded for this clonotype. The chain employs TRBV29-1 and TRBJ2-5; 8 bases line up with TRBD2. Germline V CDR1 and CDR2: SQVTM, ANQGSEA. V dropped 4 bases and J dropped 5; count of bases not matched to a gene: 6. This CDR3 is built from 13 residues. The CDR3 loop reads CSVALRLAETQYF. The CDR3 region has the DNA TGCAGCGTTGCGCTAAGACTAGCGGAGACCCAGTACTTC.

This CDR3 reads CASRDSGTNNEQFF. The CDR3 coding sequence is TGTGCCAGCAGAGACTCCGGGACAAACAATGAGCAGTTCTTC. The chain combines TRBV25-1 with TRBJ2-1; D might be TRBD1 (6 bases). Trimming stripped 6 bases from V and 5 bases from J, with 14 bases between. This CDR3 spans 14 amino acids. Germline V gene data show CDR1 as MGHDK and CDR2 as SYGVNS. The whole variable domain, filled in from reference TRBV25-1 and TRBJ2-1, reads EADIYQTPRYLVIGTGKKITLECSQTMGHDKMYWYQQDPGMELHLIHYSYGVNSTEKGDLSSESTVSRIRTEHFPLTLESARPSHTSQYLCASRDSGTNNEQFFGPGTRLTVL.

CDR3 protein: CASSYLEGETQYF. CDR3 nucleotide sequence: TGTGCCAGCAGTTATCTTGAGGGAGAGACCCAGTACTTC. The chain uses TRBV6-5 and TRBJ2-5; perhaps TRBD2 as D (5 bases). Germline-derived CDR1 and CDR2 are MNHEY and SVGAGI. The CDR3 length is 13 residues. The ends were cut back, 3 bases at V and 4 bases at J, with 9 bases in the middle.

The chain uses TRBV2 and TRBJ1-1, with a possible D match to TRBD1 (5 bases). CDR1 is SNHLY, CDR2 FYNNEI, per germline. V dropped 2 bases and J dropped 7 bases, with 17 bases sitting between them. There are 15 residues in the CDR3. CDR3 residues: CASSESPRQLLEAFF. CDR3 nucleotides: TGTGCCAGCAGTGAATCCCCGCGACAGCTACTTGAAGCTTTCTTT. The whole variable domain, remainder taken from reference TRBV2 and TRBJ1-1, is EPEVTQTPSHQVTQMGQEVILRCVPISNHLYFYWYRQILGQKVEFLVSFYNNEISEKSEIFDDQFSVERPDGSNFTLKIRSTKLEDSAMYFCASSESPRQLLEAFFGQGTRLTVV.

DNA for the CDR3: TGCAGTGCTAGGTTGGCAGGGGCCATGAACACTGAAGCTTTCTTT. The encoded protein is CSARLAGAMNTEAFF. The rearrangement joins TRBV20-1 to TRBJ1-1, with D maybe TRBD1 (6 bases). CDR1 is DFQATT, CDR2 SNEGSKA, per germline (reference sequence). Trimming shortened V by 3 bases and J by 0 bases, and 14 bases separated the two germline ends. The CDR3 contains 15 residues.

Concerning this clonotype: This likely comes from a read error, as the CDR3 has no conserved phenylalanine or tryptophan at its end. This sequence joins TRBV29-1 and TRBJ2-7; TRBD2 agrees at 7 bases. The trim removed 3 bases at V and 1 base at J, leaving 3 bases unmatched. Germline loops: CDR1 SQVTM, CDR2 ANQGSEA. The CDR3 contains 13 residues. The DNA of the CDR3 is TGCAGCGTTGAGGCGGGGGAATCCTACGAGCAGTACTCC. The encoded protein is CSVEAGESYEQYS.

V gene TRBV6-5 combines with J gene TRBJ1-6, with D perhaps matching TRBD1 (5 bases). CDR1 is MNHEY, CDR2 SVGAGI, per germline. The CDR3 runs to 13 residues. Deletions cut 4 bases from V and 7 bases from J, with 8 bases between. The CDR3 spells CASSFRDNSPLHF. The CDR3 coding sequence is TGTGCCAGCAGTTTCCGGGACAATTCACCCCTCCACTTT.

Only a few counts were recorded for this clonotype. A read error may account for a junction end that differs from germline. This chain connects TRBV7-6 to TRBJ2-5; 10 bases match TRBD1. The germline gives CDR1 SGHVS, CDR2 FNYEAQ. CDR3 length equals 16 residues. The CDR3 DNA reads as TGTGCCGGCAGCAGGAGGGACAGGGGAGTAGGGGAGACCCAGTACTTC. Protein product: CAGSRRDRGVGETQYF.

This clonotype was observed a handful of times. V and J are TRBV6-2 or TRBV6-3 and TRBJ1-4; D not certain. Germline CDR1 MNHEY, CDR2 SVGEGT. The CDR3 has 13 amino acids. Trimming pared 2 bases from V and 7 bases from J, leaving 8 bases between. The CDR3 DNA is TGTGCCAGCAGTTACGTGTCGGGTGAAAAACTGTTTTTT. Its translation is CASSYVSGEKLFF.

The rearrangement links TRBV7-2 to TRBJ2-7, with D tentatively TRBD1 (5 bases). The germline gives CDR1 SGHTA, CDR2 FQGNSA. CDR3 length: 14 residues. Trimming left V 0 bases short and J 5 bases short, with 11 bases between. DNA of the CDR3: TGTGCCAGCAGCTTAGCGCAGGGCTTTCACGAGCAGTACTTC. Residues: CASSLAQGFHEQYF.

The CDR3 nucleotides read TGTGCCAGCAGCCAAGAGATTCCTAGCGGCGTATCGCCCTACGAGCAGTACTTC. It codes for CASSQEIPSGVSPYEQYF. The chain recombines TRBV3-1 with TRBJ2-7; 7 positions match TRBD2. The CDR3 runs 18 residues. J lost 2 bases, V lost 0 bases, and 13 bases had no gene match. Looked up from germline, CDR1 is LGHDT and CDR2 is YNNKEL (reference sequence).

This clonotype has a handful of counts. The chain is built from TRBV7-6 and TRBJ2-5; unclear D gene. TRBJ2-7 explains the end of the DNA better; the J call may be wrong. The CDR3 has 14 residues. CDR1 and CDR2 from the germline V gene are SGHVS and FNYEAQ. For the CDR3, the DNA is TGTGCCAGCAGCGATCGGACCGCCTTCCCCGAGCAGTACTTC. This translates into CASSDRTAFPEQYF.

Remarks on this clonotype: One end of the junction varies from germline; a read error may be responsible. The genes are TRBV7-7 and TRBJ2-2; TRBD1 matches 9 bases. The CDR3 sequence is 15 residues long. CDR1 is SSHAT, CDR2 FNYEAQ, per germline (reference sequence). This chain's CDR3 is CASSSTGGDTGELFF. For the CDR3, the DNA is TGTGCTAGCAGCTCCACAGGGGGCGACACCGGGGAGCTGTTTTTT. Full variable domain (missing parts from reference TRBV7-7 and TRBJ2-2): GAGVSQSPRYKVTKRGQDVTLRCDPISSHATLYWYQQALGQGPEFLTYFNYEAQPDKSGLPSDRFSAERPEGSISTLTIQRTEQRDSAMYRCASSSTGGDTGELFFGEGSRLTVL.

Only a few counts were recorded for this clonotype. The V and J genes are TRBV20-1 and TRBJ2-5; 9 positions agree with TRBD1. CDR1 DFQATT and CDR2 SNEGSKA come from the germline V gene (reference sequence). V lost 1 base and J lost 3; bases outside the gene matches: 3. The CDR3 totals 14 residues. CDR3 DNA sequence: TGCAGTGCTAGAGGGGGGACAGGGAAAGAGACCCAGTACTTC. It translates to CSARGGTGKETQYF.

In this sample, this clonotype turned up a few times. The genes are TRBV5-1 and TRBJ1-4; the D is unclear. This CDR3 spans 18 amino acids. V was pared by 0 bases and J by 2 bases, with 17 bases between. CDR1 and CDR2 from the germline V gene are SGHRS and YFSETQ. DNA for the CDR3: TGCGCCAGCAGCTTGGATTTCGCAGCGCCCATCACTAATGAAAAACTGTTTTTT. Protein sequence: CASSLDFAAPITNEKLFF.

This clonotype has more than one count but fewer than ten. The gene calls are TRBV29-1 and TRBJ2-1, with D hard to call. Between the trimmed V and J ends, which lost 0 bases and 8 bases, there was a span of 11 bases. Germline CDR1 and CDR2: SQVTM and ANQGSEA. There are 13 residues in the CDR3. The CDR3 region has the DNA TGCAGCGTTGAAGAGGACCTTGATCATGAGCAGTTCTTC. Translating gives CSVEEDLDHEQFF.

The rearrangement links TRBV6-1 to TRBJ1-1; the D gene is possibly TRBD1 (5 bases). This CDR3 comprises 15 residues. Trimming removed 7 bases from V and 11 bases from J, with 26 bases in between. The germline gives CDR1 MNHNS, CDR2 SASEGT. The CDR3 reads CASTHGTLVGNGAFF. For the CDR3, the DNA is TGTGCCAGCACTCACGGGACCCTCGTTGGGAACGGGGCTTTCTTT.

The chain joins TRBV12-3 or TRBV12-4 to TRBJ2-7; D could derive from TRBD1 or TRBD2 (5 bases each). The CDR3 is 16 residues long. V gave up 4 bases and J gave up 5 bases, with 21 bases separating them. CDR3 DNA sequence: TGTGCCAGCAGTTACGGGTTTGGGGGAAAGGGCGACGAGCAGTACTTC. Translation gives CASSYGFGGKGDEQYF.

This chain joins TRBV20-1 and TRBJ2-3; possible D gene TRBD2, 6 bases. Trimming stripped 0 bases from V and 6 bases from J, with 28 bases between. The CDR3 is 19 amino acids. The germline CDR1 and CDR2 sequences are DFQATT and SNEGSKA (reference sequence). The CDR3 reads CSARDAVAETPLDIDTQYF. The DNA for the CDR3 is TGCAGTGCTAGAGATGCTGTAGCGGAGACCCCCCTCGATATTGATACGCAGTATTTT.

The V and J genes are TRBV3-1 and TRBJ2-5; D remains ambiguous. The end of the DNA is better explained by TRBJ2-7, so the J call may be wrong. CDR3 length equals 15 residues. CDR1 LGHDT and CDR2 YNNKEL come from the germline V gene (reference sequence). As DNA, the CDR3 is TGTGCCAGCAGCACTTGGGTCTCGAGCTCCTACGAGCAGTACTTC. It yields the protein CASSTWVSSSYEQYF.

This clonotype was found a few times. This rearrangement joins TRBV5-1 to TRBJ1-1, with a tentative D call TRBD1 (5 bases). CDR3 length: 14 amino acids. Between the trimmed V and J ends, which lost 0 bases and 11 bases, there was a span of 17 bases. The V gene's germline CDR1 is SGHRS and CDR2 YFSETQ. The CDR3 sequence: CASSLVQERPPAFF. CDR3 in DNA: TGCGCCAGCAGCTTGGTACAGGAGAGGCCACCGGCTTTCTTT.